This T cell receptor beta chain comes out of a study of T cells after yellow fever vaccination. Turning to the study itself: Libraries from low-cell-number fractions were prepared with the SMART-Seq v4 Ultra Low Input RNA kit.

The germline V gene has CDR1 SGHRS and CDR2 YFSETQ. V dropped 4 bases and J dropped 1; count of bases not matched to a gene: 7. The CDR3 has 16 residues. This clonotype was recorded a few times. What it binds is not known. General study points: CD4 and CD8 compartments shared a small share of clonotypes. The booster response re-showed most primary clones: approximately 97% CD4, approximately 90% CD8.

The authors made TCR cDNA by 5'RACE template switching, adding a universal primer site and UMIs. A single record per CDR3 protein comes from TCRdb applying MiXCR to the 5' RACE reads. Of roughly 300,000 distinct CDR3 sequences in the sample, around 6.8% were seen once. The chain joins TRBV5-1 to TRBJ2-3, with 9 bases lining up with TRBD1. The starting material was PBMCs, obtained roughly 45 days after the first yellow fever vaccination. The receptor was isolated from a man aged 18 to 35 who received the YFV17D yellow fever vaccine. CDR3 protein: CASSKGQGFGTDTQYF. The CDR3 nucleotides are TGCGCCAGCAGCAAAGGACAGGGGTTCGGCACAGATACGCAGTATTTT.